This passage covers 21 T cell receptor beta chains from one sample sequenced in a study of PD-1 blockade in classical Hodgkin lymphoma. Regarding time point: newly diagnosed, previously untreated cHL patient sample. Method: immunoSEQ multiplex PCR; TCRdb's copy keeps in-frame clones and lacks some. The table lists over 60,000 clones, 93% of them singletons. The sample taken for sequencing was peripheral blood mononuclear cells (PBMCs). These receptors were collected from a human donor with classical Hodgkin lymphoma.

V is TRBV5-1 and J is TRBJ2-1, with D uncertain. CDR3 length: 11 amino acids. Trimming shortened V by 4 bases and J by 8 bases, and 7 bases separated the two germline ends. Germline values: CDR1 SGHRS, CDR2 YFSETQ. CDR3 in amino acids: CASSSGHEQFF. In DNA form, the CDR3 reads TGCGCCAGCAGCAGTGGTCATGAGCAGTTCTTC.

The gene calls are TRBV13 and TRBJ1-2; weak D call: TRBD1 (6 bases). The V end lost 5 bases, the J end lost 8 bases, and 18 bases lay between the germline ends. CDR3 size: 14 residues. CDR1 and CDR2 from the germline V gene are PRHDT and FYEKMQ (reference sequence). The DNA for the CDR3 is TGTGCCAGCAGCCGCCTACGCGGGGGCAGCGGCTACACCTTC. Residues: CASSRLRGGSGYTF.

The rearrangement uses TRBV4-1 and TRBJ2-3; no reliable D call. Trimming shortened V by 1 base and J by 2 bases, and 7 bases separated the two germline ends. Germline V gene lookup returns CDR1 MGHRA and CDR2 YSYEKL. This CDR3 spans 14 amino acids. Written as DNA, the CDR3 is TGCGCCAGCAGCCAAGTTTCGCACACAGATACGCAGTATTTT. Its protein is CASSQVSHTDTQYF.

This clone was counted a few times. The V and J genes are TRBV2 and TRBJ2-5, with 8 bases lining up with TRBD1. The CDR3 loop spans 13 amino acids. Germline V gene sequence: CDR1 SNHLY, CDR2 FYNNEI. V was clipped by 6 bases and J by 5 bases; unmatched bases: 5. CDR3 protein: CASRDRARETQYF. CDR3 in DNA: TGTGCCAGCAGGGACAGGGCAAGGGAGACCCAGTACTTC. Based on the CDR3 plus reference TRBV2 and TRBJ2-5, the full variable domain is EPEVTQTPSHQVTQMGQEVILRCVPISNHLYFYWYRQILGQKVEFLVSFYNNEISEKSEIFDDQFSVERPDGSNFTLKIRSTKLEDSAMYFCASRDRARETQYFGPGTRLLVL.

This clone was recorded only once. The rearrangement joins TRBV29-1 to TRBJ2-5, with no clear D. The ends were cut back, 7 bases at V and 2 bases at J, with 8 bases in the middle. Per the germline V gene, CDR1 is SQVTM and CDR2 is ANQGSEA. The CDR3 length is 11 residues. The CDR3 DNA follows: TGCAGCGAAACTAAACAAGAGACCCAGTACTTC. This sequence encodes CSETKQETQYF.

This clone appeared a single time. V usage is TRBV28 and J usage is TRBJ1-2; the D is unclear. V gave up 5 bases and J gave up 1 base, with 17 bases separating them. The CDR3 is 16 amino acids. Germline assignment: CDR1 MDHEN and CDR2 SYDVKM. CDR3 DNA sequence: TGTGCCAGCAGTCCCCTGGGCAGCAAAGTTAACTATGGCTACACCTTC. Protein: CASSPLGSKVNYGYTF.

The J gene is TRBJ2-3, the V gene TRBV7-7; the D gene is possibly TRBD2 (6 bases). V lost 1 base, J lost 2 bases, and 16 bases lay in between. The CDR3 totals 17 residues. CDR1 is SSHAT, CDR2 FNYEAQ, per germline (reference sequence). In DNA, the CDR3 is TGTGCCAGCAGCTTAGGGACGGGACTGCCTTTCACAGATACGCAGTATTTT. Its translation: CASSLGTGLPFTDTQYF.

The chain joins TRBV4-3 to TRBJ2-7; 8 nucleotides match TRBD2. Germline V gene data show CDR1 as LGHNA and CDR2 as YSLEER. The CDR3 has 15 amino acids. Unmatched junction bases numbered 7, after V lost 0 bases and J lost 6 bases. CDR3 in DNA: TGCGCCAGCAGCCAAGATAGGACTAGCCGGAGCGAGCAGTACTTC. It specifies CASSQDRTSRSEQYF.

This clone has more than one count but fewer than ten. V usage is TRBV29-1 and J usage is TRBJ1-1; weak D call: TRBD1 (6 bases). The CDR3 runs 14 residues. Germline assignment: CDR1 SQVTM and CDR2 ANQGSEA. Trimming shortened V by 4 bases and J by 0 bases, and 12 bases separated the two germline ends. This chain's CDR3 is CSVARQALNTEAFF. The CDR3, as DNA: TGCAGCGTTGCTAGACAGGCTTTGAACACTGAAGCTTTCTTT.

The chain combines TRBV6-6 with TRBJ2-1; D is undetermined. Between the trimmed V and J ends, which lost 7 bases and 8 bases, there was a span of 9 bases. Germline CDR1 and CDR2: MNHNY and SVGAGI (reference sequence). This CDR3 comprises 11 residues. CDR3 amino acids: CASTRTDEQFF. The CDR3 DNA follows: TGTGCCAGCACGAGAACCGATGAGCAGTTCTTC.

V and J are TRBV27 and TRBJ1-1; no definite D call. Deletions cut 3 bases from V and 1 base from J, with 9 bases between. CDR1 is MNHEY and CDR2 is SMNVEV in the germline V gene (reference sequence). The CDR3 length is 14 residues. For the CDR3, the DNA is TGTGCCAGCAGTTTTATGAACAGGAACACTGAAGCTTTCTTT. Its protein is CASSFMNRNTEAFF.

This chain joins TRBV10-3 and TRBJ2-4; TRBD2 matches 14 bases. The germline V gene encodes CDR1 ENHRY and CDR2 SYGVKD. This CDR3 has 17 amino acids. V shed 4 bases, J shed 3 bases, and the junction held 5 bases outside the gene matches. The CDR3 region has the DNA TGTGCCATCAGTGCCGGACTAGCGGGAGGCAACAAAAACATTCAGTACTTC. Amino acid sequence: CAISAGLAGGNKNIQYF.

The chain employs TRBV11-2 and TRBJ1-2, with TRBD1 matching over 11 bases. Germline CDR1 is SGHAT and CDR2 is FQNNGV. The CDR3 runs to 15 residues. Unmatched junction bases numbered 2, after V lost 1 base and J lost 4 bases. The CDR3 DNA follows: TGTGCCAGCAGCTTAGGAGGACAGGGGGCCTATGGCTACACCTTC. It encodes CASSLGGQGAYGYTF.

The chain couples TRBV5-4 to TRBJ2-1, with 7 bases lining up with TRBD2. V gave up 0 bases and J gave up 9 bases; unmatched junction bases: 15. CDR1 is SGHNT, CDR2 YYREEE, per germline (reference sequence). The CDR3 spans 17 residues. In nucleotides, the CDR3 is TGTGCCAGCAGCTTGGCGGGTCGGGGACTAACCTTAGGTGAGCAGTTCTTC. As protein: CASSLAGRGLTLGEQFF.

V and J are TRBV18 and TRBJ2-6, with D hard to call. Germline V gene sequence: CDR1 KGHSH, CDR2 LQKENI. The V end lost 3 bases, the J end lost 1 base, and 4 bases lay between the germline ends. There are 14 residues in the CDR3. The CDR3 region is CASSPLSGANVLTF. In DNA, the CDR3 is TGTGCCAGCTCACCCCTATCTGGGGCCAACGTCCTGACTTTC.

J is TRBJ1-4 and V is TRBV29-1; D perhaps matches TRBD1 (6 bases). The CDR3 extends over 13 amino acids. Per the germline V gene, CDR1 is SQVTM and CDR2 is ANQGSEA. V lost 6 bases to trimming and J lost 9 bases, with 17 bases between them. This chain's CDR3 is CSVETGFGQKLFF. The CDR3 nucleotides are TGCAGCGTCGAAACAGGGTTTGGGCAAAAACTGTTTTTT.

Comment on this clone: The same CDR3 can be traced to other DNA sequences in this sample. The CDR3 is CASSLYYEQYF. The CDR3 bases are TGTGCCAGCAGCTTATACTACGAGCAGTACTTC. V and J are TRBV7-2 and TRBJ2-7; D remains unclear. The V gene lost 2 bases and the J gene lost 3 bases, with 2 bases spanning the gap. CDR1 and CDR2 (germline): SGHTA, FQGNSA. The CDR3 is 11 residues long.

V and J are TRBV5-1 and TRBJ1-1, with D possibly being TRBD1 (6 bases). V lost 4 bases to trimming and J lost 2 bases, with 18 bases between them. Germline V gene sequence: CDR1 SGHRS, CDR2 YFSETQ. The CDR3 extends over 16 amino acids. In DNA form, the CDR3 reads TGCGCCAGCAGCCCGGGGGCGCGGTTTCGAAACACTGAAGCTTTCTTT. Its translation: CASSPGARFRNTEAFF.

V gene TRBV2 combines with J gene TRBJ1-2; a possible D gene is TRBD1 (5 bases). V lost 4 bases, J lost 8 bases, and 14 bases lay in between. The germline V gene encodes CDR1 SNHLY and CDR2 FYNNEI. The length of the CDR3 is 13 residues. The CDR3 is CASSGTTVRGYTF. The DNA for the CDR3 is TGTGCCAGCAGTGGGACAACGGTGAGGGGCTACACCTTC.

The V gene is TRBV6-5, the J gene TRBJ1-6, with D uncertain. The CDR3 runs 12 residues. From germline, CDR1 is MNHEY and CDR2 SVGAGI. V gave up 2 bases and J gave up 7 bases, with 3 bases separating them. The CDR3 loop is CASSYPNSPLHF. As DNA, the CDR3 is TGTGCCAGCAGTTACCCAAATTCACCCCTCCACTTT.

The chain combines TRBV20-1 with TRBJ1-1; D gene unclear. The CDR3 sequence is 11 residues long. The germline V gene has CDR1 DFQATT and CDR2 SNEGSKA (reference sequence). The V end lost 1 base, the J end lost 7 bases, and 7 bases lay between the germline ends. This chain's CDR3 is CSARVEFEAFF. CDR3 bases: TGCAGTGCTAGAGTGGAGTTTGAAGCTTTCTTT.